This TCR beta chain was recovered during a study of cytomegalovirus exposure and HLA in healthy donors. General observations from the study: According to an earlier analysis, most TCR beta V segments yielded productive rearrangements about 87% or about 30% of the time. As a later analysis revealed, most CMV-associated TCR beta chains appeared HLA-restricted. CMV antigen specificity was confirmed in vitro for a few CMV-associated chains.

In the PCR, 60 Vbeta and 13 Jbeta primers were used. Clones were sequenced by immunoSEQ multiplex PCR, and TCRdb holds only the in-frame ones, with some missing. The sample records about 140,000 clones, 80% being singletons. Remarks on this clone: Its antigen is not known.

The V end lost 0 bases, the J end lost 8 bases, and 13 bases lay between the germline ends. The CDR3 has 14 amino acids. Looked up from germline, CDR1 is SGHAT and CDR2 is FQNNGV. V gene TRBV11-2 combines with J gene TRBJ2-5, with a tentative D call TRBD1 (5 bases). This TCR was sampled from a woman in her forties in good health and CMV-seronegative. Input material: PBMCs. CDR3 loop: CASSLDLGLVTQYF. The CDR3 DNA reads as TGTGCCAGCAGCTTAGATTTGGGGCTAGTCACCCAGTACTTC.